What follows are 9 T cell receptor beta chains derived from one specimen sequenced in a study of lymphopenia after photon versus proton radiotherapy. Produced via immunoSEQ multiplex PCR; TCRdb's table is partial and in-frame only. The table lists roughly 36,000 clones, approximately 87% of them singletons. The material was peripheral blood, obtained from a patient treated with photon-based radiotherapy. The receptor source for this set is a woman aged 50 to 65 with pancreatic cancer.

The sample holds a few counts of this clone. The chain uses TRBV9 and TRBJ2-7, with TRBD1 identical over 7 bases. This CDR3 has 15 amino acids. In germline, CDR1 is SGDLS, CDR2 YYNGEE. V lost 0 bases and J lost 3; bases outside the gene matches: 6. CDR3 nucleotide sequence: TGTGCCAGCAGCGTAGGTACAGGGGAACACTACGAGCAGTACTTC. Its protein product is CASSVGTGEHYEQYF.

The CDR3 here is CASQHENSPLHF. CDR3 DNA sequence: TGTGCCAGCCAACACGAGAATTCACCCCTCCACTTT. V usage is TRBV6-5 and J usage is TRBJ1-6; D not resolved. The V and J ends lost 8 bases and 7 bases respectively, with 9 bases between them. Germline CDR1 and CDR2: MNHEY and SVGAGI. This CDR3 spans 12 amino acids.

V and J are TRBV27 and TRBJ1-2; no definite D call. In germline, CDR1 is MNHEY, CDR2 SMNVEV (reference sequence). Trimming cost V 7 bases and J 4 bases, with 13 bases left between them. This CDR3 comprises 13 residues. The CDR3 DNA reads TGTGCCAGCACTCCTGGCTTTTCCTATGGCTACACCTTC. It specifies CASTPGFSYGYTF.

The rearrangement links TRBV21-1 to TRBJ1-4. TRBV21-1 has pseudogene status. CDR3 length equals 15 residues. The CDR3 bases are TGTGCCAGGGACCGAAGCGTAAGAAATAATGAAAAACTGTTTTTT. It codes for CARDRSVRNNEKLFF.

This chain's CDR3 is CASSPGSGQGLSNYEQYF. For the CDR3, the DNA is TGTGCCAGCAGCCCCGGAAGCGGACAGGGCCTAAGTAACTACGAGCAGTACTTC. The chain couples TRBV7-9 to TRBJ2-5, with 8 nucleotides matching TRBD1. The J call may be faulty, since TRBJ2-7 better matches the DNA end. CDR1 and CDR2 (germline): SEHNR, FQNEAQ (reference sequence). CDR3 length: 18 amino acids.

The chain couples TRBV5-1 to TRBJ2-3, with D possibly matching TRBD1 (5 bases). The V end lost 7 bases, the J end lost 0 bases, and 18 bases lay between the germline ends. Per the germline V gene, CDR1 is SGHRS and CDR2 is YFSETQ. The CDR3 runs to 16 residues. The CDR3 here is CASGQGRVGSTDTQYF. The CDR3 DNA reads TGCGCCAGCGGCCAGGGCAGGGTGGGGAGCACAGATACGCAGTATTTT.

Comments on this clone: Other DNA sequences in the sample encode the same CDR3. CDR3 DNA sequence: TGCGCCAGCAGCTTGGGGCTAGCGGGAGGGACCTACGAGCAGTACTTC. Protein sequence: CASSLGLAGGTYEQYF. The chain combines TRBV5-1 with TRBJ2-7, with TRBD2 matching over 12 bases. The ends lost 0 bases at V and 2 bases at J; junction bases unmatched: 3. The germline V gene has CDR1 SGHRS and CDR2 YFSETQ. The CDR3 loop spans 16 amino acids.

The chain uses TRBV2 and TRBJ1-2; TRBD1 might be the D (6 bases). The germline V and J ends were trimmed by 2 bases and 4 bases, with 17 bases remaining between them. Germline V gene data show CDR1 as SNHLY and CDR2 as FYNNEI. The CDR3 length is 16 residues. The CDR3 sequence: CASSESRTGQSYGYTF. The CDR3 DNA reads as TGTGCCAGCAGTGAATCGAGGACGGGACAATCCTATGGCTACACCTTC.

The genes are TRBV5-8 and TRBJ2-5; a weak D match, TRBD1 (6 bases). The CDR3 consists of 15 residues. Germline assignment: CDR1 SGHTS and CDR2 YDEGEE. V was pared by 0 bases and J by 0 bases, with 9 bases between. The CDR3 sequence: CASSLGGQHQETQYF. CDR3 sequence (DNA): TGTGCCAGCAGCTTGGGGGGACAACACCAAGAGACCCAGTACTTC.